This is a list of T cell receptor beta chains from one sample in a study of cytomegalovirus exposure and HLA in healthy donors. Clones were sequenced by immunoSEQ multiplex PCR, and TCRdb holds only the in-frame ones, with some missing. This sample has under 150,000 clones, with over 80% found just once. The sample consisted of PBMCs. All receptors come from a boy younger than 18 in good health and CMV-seronegative. The CDR3 runs from the conserved cysteine through the conserved F or W. Each record gives: J gene, D gene, V gene, clone size, CDR3 protein, CDR3 DNA. A D gene is named only where the DNA matches it firmly. Not every row has a clone size; where given, it reads once, few, many or a size class.

j_call: TRBJ2-3; d_call: TRBD2; v_call: TRBV5-1; clone_size: -; cdr3_aa: CASNVAGSTDTQYF; cdr3_nt: TGCGCCAGCAACGTAGCGGGAAGCACAGATACGCAGTATTTT
j_call: TRBJ2-7; d_call: TRBD1; v_call: TRBV19; clone_size: -; cdr3_aa: CASSRDRSYEQYF; cdr3_nt: TGTGCCAGTAGCCGGGACAGATCCTACGAGCAGTACTTC
j_call: TRBJ2-2; d_call: -; v_call: TRBV4-2; clone_size: -; cdr3_aa: CASAIRETGELFF; cdr3_nt: TGTGCCAGCGCTATACGGGAGACCGGGGAGCTGTTTTTT
j_call: TRBJ2-3; d_call: -; v_call: TRBV27; clone_size: -; cdr3_aa: CASSENAYPPADTQYF; cdr3_nt: TGTGCCAGCAGTGAAAACGCCTACCCTCCCGCAGATACGCAGTATTTT
j_call: TRBJ1-2; d_call: -; v_call: TRBV2; clone_size: -; cdr3_aa: CASSEAAGDYGYTF; cdr3_nt: TGTGCCAGCAGTGAAGCCGCAGGGGACTATGGCTACACCTTC
j_call: TRBJ2-3; d_call: TRBD2; v_call: TRBV6-1; clone_size: -; cdr3_aa: CASSKTGGFTDTQYF; cdr3_nt: TGTGCCAGCAGTAAAACCGGGGGGTTTACAGATACGCAGTATTTT
j_call: TRBJ2-7; d_call: TRBD1; v_call: TRBV9; clone_size: -; cdr3_aa: CASPQGAGEQYF; cdr3_nt: TGTGCCAGCCCTCAGGGGGCGGGCGAGCAGTACTTC
j_call: TRBJ2-1; d_call: TRBD2; v_call: TRBV4-1; clone_size: -; cdr3_aa: CASSQGGLADNEQFF; cdr3_nt: TGCGCCAGCAGCCAAGGGGGACTAGCCGACAATGAGCAGTTCTTC
j_call: TRBJ2-1; d_call: TRBD1; v_call: TRBV9; clone_size: -; cdr3_aa: CASSVAAGGGNEQFF; cdr3_nt: TGTGCCAGCAGCGTAGCGGCAGGGGGTGGAAATGAGCAGTTCTTC
j_call: TRBJ1-2; d_call: TRBD1; v_call: TRBV6-5; clone_size: -; cdr3_aa: CASSRQGNYGYTF; cdr3_nt: TGTGCCAGCAGTAGACAGGGGAACTATGGCTACACCTTC
j_call: TRBJ2-1; d_call: TRBD1; v_call: TRBV27; clone_size: -; cdr3_aa: CASGFTTGGGEQFF; cdr3_nt: TGTGCCAGCGGATTTACGACAGGGGGCGGTGAGCAGTTCTTC
j_call: TRBJ1-6; d_call: -; v_call: TRBV14; clone_size: once; cdr3_aa: CASSQRSGSPLHF; cdr3_nt: TGTGCCAGCAGCCAAAGGTCGGGGTCACCCCTCCACTTT
j_call: TRBJ2-2; d_call: TRBD2; v_call: TRBV4-1; clone_size: -; cdr3_aa: CASSQGSTSDTGELFF; cdr3_nt: TGCGCCAGCAGCCAAGGCTCTACTAGCGACACCGGGGAGCTGTTTTTT
j_call: TRBJ2-7; d_call: -; v_call: TRBV27; clone_size: -; cdr3_aa: CAIGGDGTKQYF; cdr3_nt: TGTGCCATTGGGGGTGATGGGACAAAGCAGTACTTC
j_call: TRBJ1-5; d_call: TRBD1; v_call: TRBV6-1; clone_size: -; cdr3_aa: CASTPGQGVSQPQHF; cdr3_nt: TGTGCCAGCACCCCGGGACAGGGTGTTAGTCAGCCCCAGCATTTT
j_call: TRBJ2-7; d_call: -; v_call: TRBV10-3; clone_size: few; cdr3_aa: CAISSGDTYEQYF; cdr3_nt: TGTGCCATCAGTAGCGGAGACACCTACGAGCAGTACTTC
j_call: TRBJ2-7; d_call: TRBD1; v_call: TRBV7-9; clone_size: -; cdr3_aa: CASSGEGQSYEQYF; cdr3_nt: TGTGCCAGCAGCGGTGAGGGACAGTCCTACGAGCAGTACTTC
j_call: TRBJ2-1; d_call: -; v_call: TRBV4-2; clone_size: -; cdr3_aa: CASSQDTNSYNEQFF; cdr3_nt: TGTGCCAGCAGCCAAGATACAAACTCCTACAATGAGCAGTTCTTC
j_call: TRBJ1-1; d_call: -; v_call: TRBV7-9; clone_size: -; cdr3_aa: CASEDGKNTEAFF; cdr3_nt: TGTGCCAGCGAGGACGGGAAGAACACTGAAGCTTTCTTT
j_call: TRBJ2-7; d_call: -; v_call: TRBV6-6; clone_size: few; cdr3_aa: CASSTGLSFHEQYF; cdr3_nt: TGTGCCAGCAGTACAGGGTTGTCGTTCCACGAGCAGTACTTC
j_call: TRBJ2-5; d_call: TRBD2; v_call: TRBV7-2; clone_size: -; cdr3_aa: CASSLAGTSGSGETQYF; cdr3_nt: TGTGCCAGCAGCTTAGCGGGGACTAGCGGGAGCGGAGAGACCCAGTACTTC
j_call: TRBJ1-1; d_call: -; v_call: TRBV6-5; clone_size: -; cdr3_aa: CASSYSGDRGVAEAFF; cdr3_nt: TGTGCCAGCAGTTACAGCGGGGATCGAGGGGTCGCTGAAGCTTTCTTT
j_call: TRBJ2-7; d_call: -; v_call: TRBV7-9; clone_size: -; cdr3_aa: CASSPSGPYEQYF; cdr3_nt: TGTGCCAGCAGCCCTTCAGGGCCCTACGAGCAGTACTTC
j_call: TRBJ2-1; d_call: TRBD1; v_call: TRBV5-1; clone_size: -; cdr3_aa: CASSAQGANEQFF; cdr3_nt: TGCGCCAGCAGCGCTCAGGGGGCCAATGAGCAGTTCTTC
j_call: TRBJ2-4; d_call: -; v_call: TRBV9; clone_size: -; cdr3_aa: CASSGGGTLAKNIQYF; cdr3_nt: TGTGCCAGCAGTGGGGGGGGGACATTAGCCAAAAACATTCAGTACTTC
j_call: TRBJ2-7; d_call: TRBD1; v_call: TRBV5-1; clone_size: -; cdr3_aa: CASRPGGSYEQYF; cdr3_nt: TGCGCCAGCAGGCCAGGGGGCAGCTACGAGCAGTACTTC
j_call: TRBJ1-1; d_call: TRBD1; v_call: TRBV11-2; clone_size: -; cdr3_aa: CARVKGSYRGPTEAFF; cdr3_nt: TGTGCCAGGGTAAAGGGATCATACAGGGGGCCCACTGAAGCTTTCTTT
j_call: TRBJ2-1; d_call: -; v_call: TRBV6-6; clone_size: few; cdr3_aa: CASSLAGSYNEQFF; cdr3_nt: TGTGCCAGCAGTCTGGCGGGAAGCTACAATGAGCAGTTCTTC
j_call: TRBJ2-7; d_call: TRBD1; v_call: TRBV2; clone_size: few; cdr3_aa: CASTSFRGSSYEQYF; cdr3_nt: TGTGCCAGCACTTCTTTCAGGGGGAGCTCCTACGAGCAGTACTTC